Detailed here is one T cell receptor (beta chain). It lacks a known antigen. Base qualities are missing; no much larger clone stands one base away. These data belong to a study of OX40 agonist ivuxolimab in advanced cancers. Regarding the study in general: Ivuxolimab was a fully human IgG2 agonistic monoclonal antibody targeting the costimulatory receptor OX40 (CD134). Of the approximately 50 patients in dose escalation, some 20 had hepatocellular carcinoma, some 15 had melanoma, 9 had renal cell carcinoma and 9 had head and neck cancer. The point of sequencing TCRbeta in the periphery was to test whether ivuxolimab changed TCR sequence diversity and drove clonal T-cell expansion. Prior anti-PD-1, anti-PD-L1 or anti-CTLA-4 therapy was permitted, and approximately 39% of dose-escalation patients had received checkpoint inhibitors. Intravenous ivuxolimab was administered to patients every 2 weeks at six dose levels: 0.01, 0.1, 0.3, 1.5, 3 and 10 mg/kg. The monotherapy dose-escalation portion (N ≈ 55 patients) of the phase I ivuxolimab trial is reported in the paper. In the dose-escalation cohort, nearly 85% of patients were male, and the mean age was 60 years with a range of roughly 23 to 79. Partial responses were achieved by three dose-escalation patients, of whom one had hepatocellular carcinoma and two had cutaneous melanoma.

Genomic DNA was isolated from the sorted cells so that the TCRbeta CDR3 region could be sequenced. The immunoSEQ Assay was used for sequencing of TCRbeta CDR3 regions. Sourced from immuneACCESS, this table was stored by TCRdb with only in-frame sequences that have V and J called. A share of the clones is absent; for the studies checked, an unresolved V gene accounts for under half, and the remainder has no known explanation. The sample table contains some 58,000 clones; only one count was recorded for roughly 91% of them. The ten largest clones represent 0.77% of the sample. The trial excluded patients who had a history of autoimmune disease or were on systemic immunosuppression. In every dose cohort, peripheral blood was drawn for TCR sequencing at baseline, cycle 4 day 1, and cycle 7 day 1. The samples were taken from a phase I, first-in-human, multicenter, open-label dose-escalation trial of ivuxolimab. Adults with locally advanced or metastatic melanoma, renal cell, hepatocellular, or head and neck squamous cell carcinoma were enrolled in the trial. CD4+ and CD8+ T cells were sorted separately from peripheral blood before TCR sequencing.

Here is what the overall study found, with its caveats: Antigen specificity was not determined for the clonally expanded peripheral T cells. In partial responders in the 0.1-3.0 mg/kg groups, normalized peripheral clonal expansion was found to be among the lowest, especially among CD8+ T cells. After ivuxolimab, expanded clones were on average more numerous among CD8+ T cells than among CD4+ T cells. At doses of 0.1 to 3.0 mg/kg, clonal expansion of both CD4+ and CD8+ blood T cells was observed from baseline to week 6. Low levels of normalized T-cell clonal expansion were also seen in some patients who did not respond.

This TCR was recovered from an adult with an advanced solid tumor such as melanoma, head and neck, liver or kidney cancer. This specimen consisted of CD4+ or CD8+ T cells sorted from blood, obtained in a trial of the OX40 agonist ivuxolimab.

The CDR3 reads CASSPLTGLNEKLFF. The base sequence is TGTGCCAGCAGCCCTCTGACAGGACTTAATGAAAAACTGTTTTTT. The rearranged chain carries TRBV5-8 and TRBJ1-4; the D region possibly corresponds to TRBD1 (6 bases align). The germline V gene sets CDR1 to SGHTS and CDR2 to YDEGEE. Between the V and J ends, shortened by 4 bases and 4 bases respectively, the junction contains 14 bases. From cysteine to phenylalanine, the CDR3 is 15 amino acids long. The sequence is cut down to CDR3 DNA, 45 bases in frame from base 1.